These T cell receptor beta chains were read from a single sample in a study of vaccination and CD4 T cells after COVID-19. MiXCR, run by TCRdb on the PCR reads, gives a single entry per CDR3 protein. The table records over 20,000 distinct CDR3 sequences, roughly 42% of them present only once. Their antigens remain unidentified. Sequencing was done on a sample of CD4+ T cells from blood, cultured in vitro. The source is a human donor who had recovered from COVID-19. The CDR3 runs from the conserved cysteine through the conserved F or W.

v_gene	j_gene	CDR3aa
TRBV2	TRBJ1-1	CASREQGAITEAFF
TRBV5-1	TRBJ2-7	CASSLGRYEQYF
TRBV2	TRBJ2-1	CASSVAVSYNEQFF
TRBV6-1	TRBJ2-7	CASRLLPGNLPYEQYF
TRBV15	TRBJ2-2	CATSRDQSQSPLNTGELFF
TRBV19	TRBJ1-2	CASSTQSTGRNYGYTF
TRBV6-1	TRBJ2-3	CASSSDTFTDTQYF
TRBV20-1	TRBJ2-7	CSARQPGLVYEQYF
TRBV29-1	TRBJ2-7	CSVAESYEQYF
TRBV20-1	TRBJ2-2	CSSSPGTSWVPGELFF
TRBV7-2	TRBJ1-2	CASSSQGNYGYTF
TRBV7-9	TRBJ2-3	CASSPTQGRADTQYF
TRBV7-6	TRBJ2-1	CASSLAPPGTQQFF
TRBV20-1	TRBJ2-1	CSARDHSGGYNEQFF
TRBV28	TRBJ2-6	CASSFGGSGANVLTF
TRBV4-2	TRBJ2-7	CASSQDRRGIGGEQYF
TRBV10-2	TRBJ2-1	CASSDVAGDNEQFF
TRBV5-4	TRBJ1-2	CASTIGTDYGYTF
TRBV7-2	TRBJ2-6	CASSLTGQGVIGANVLTF
TRBV6-4	TRBJ1-5	CASSEKIRQPNQPQHF